Listed below are T cell receptor beta chains from one sample, sequenced in a study of blood T cell repertoires in COVID-19. Here immunoSEQ multiplex PCR was the method, and the copy in TCRdb shows in-frame clones only, minus some. The sample lists about 670,000 clones, just under 90% occurring once. The specimen sequenced was peripheral blood. Receptor source: a woman aged 18-29 years with acute or convalescent COVID-19. Each CDR3 is given with its conserved first and last residue. The D gene is left open where the match is weak.

d_call: .; j_call: TRBJ2-1; v_call: TRBV7-6; cdr3_nt: TGTGCCAGCAGCTCGGACACCGTCGCAGGAGCGGAGCAGTTCTTC; cdr3_aa: CASSSDTVAGAEQFF
d_call: .; j_call: TRBJ2-6; v_call: TRBV5-5; cdr3_nt: TGTGCCAGCAGCTTAGAACCGAGGATCTCTGGGGCCAACGTCCTGACTTTC; cdr3_aa: CASSLEPRISGANVLTF
d_call: TRBD1; j_call: TRBJ1-5; v_call: TRBV4-2; cdr3_nt: TGTGCCAGCAGTCGGGACAGGGGGTCAAATCAGCCCCAGCATTTT; cdr3_aa: CASSRDRGSNQPQHF
d_call: .; j_call: TRBJ1-1; v_call: TRBV5-4; cdr3_nt: TGTGCCAGCAGCTTAGGGAGTAGTCCTGAAGCTTTCTTT; cdr3_aa: CASSLGSSPEAFF
d_call: .; j_call: TRBJ1-2; v_call: TRBV29-1; cdr3_nt: TGCAGCGTTGATGCGGGAGGCGTGGGCTACACCTTC; cdr3_aa: CSVDAGGVGYTF
d_call: TRBD1; j_call: TRBJ2-7; v_call: TRBV7-9; cdr3_nt: TGTGCCAGCAGCTTAGGGACAGGGGCCGACGAGCAGTACTTC; cdr3_aa: CASSLGTGADEQYF
d_call: TRBD2; j_call: TRBJ2-2; v_call: TRBV7-2; cdr3_nt: TGTGCCAGCAGCTTAGTCGGGGGGGCGAACACCGGGGAGCTGTTTTTT; cdr3_aa: CASSLVGGANTGELFF
d_call: .; j_call: TRBJ2-7; v_call: TRBV30; cdr3_nt: TGTGCCTGGAGTTCCGGCTACGAGCAGTACTTC; cdr3_aa: CAWSSGYEQYF
d_call: TRBD1; j_call: TRBJ1-1; v_call: TRBV5-1; cdr3_nt: TGCGCCAGCAGCTTGAGGGGGCAGGAGAACACTGAAGCTTTCTTT; cdr3_aa: CASSLRGQENTEAFF
d_call: TRBD1; j_call: TRBJ1-1; v_call: TRBV5-6; cdr3_nt: TGTGCCAGCAGCGAGGACAGGGTGTGGAGAAAAAACACTGAAGCTTTCTTT; cdr3_aa: CASSEDRVWRKNTEAFF
d_call: TRBD2; j_call: TRBJ2-1; v_call: TRBV9; cdr3_nt: TGTGCCAGCAGCGTCCCGACTAGCGGGGGGGTAGAGCAGTTCTTC; cdr3_aa: CASSVPTSGGVEQFF
d_call: .; j_call: TRBJ1-1; v_call: TRBV4-3; cdr3_nt: TGCGCCAGCAGCCAAGAATTGGTGAGCCGGGGGGGGACTGAAGCTTTCTTT; cdr3_aa: CASSQELVSRGGTEAFF
d_call: .; j_call: TRBJ1-2; v_call: TRBV29-1; cdr3_nt: TGCAGTATCAGGGTGTTTAGTGGCTACACCTTC; cdr3_aa: CSIRVFSGYTF
d_call: .; j_call: TRBJ2-7; v_call: TRBV9; cdr3_nt: TGTGCCAGCAGCGTAGCAGACAGAACCTACGAGCAGTACTTC; cdr3_aa: CASSVADRTYEQYF
d_call: .; j_call: TRBJ1-2; v_call: TRBV4-1; cdr3_nt: TGCGCCAGCAGCCAAGGAGGTCAGCGTCACTATGGCTACACCTTC; cdr3_aa: CASSQGGQRHYGYTF
d_call: .; j_call: TRBJ1-5; v_call: TRBV7-2; cdr3_nt: TGTGCCAGCAGCCTCCCCGAGTATAGCAATCAGCCCCAGCATTTT; cdr3_aa: CASSLPEYSNQPQHF
d_call: .; j_call: TRBJ2-2; v_call: TRBV6-1; cdr3_nt: TGTGCCAGCAGTGAAGTAGGGGGCACCGGGGAGCTGTTTTTT; cdr3_aa: CASSEVGGTGELFF
d_call: .; j_call: TRBJ1-3; v_call: TRBV5-5; cdr3_nt: TGTGCCAGCAGCTTGAGGGGCAATTCTGGAAACACCATATATTTT; cdr3_aa: CASSLRGNSGNTIYF
d_call: TRBD1; j_call: TRBJ1-2; v_call: TRBV5-5; cdr3_nt: TGTGCCAGCAGCCACGGATGGGGGACAGACCTAGGCTATGGCTACACCTTC; cdr3_aa: CASSHGWGTDLGYGYTF
d_call: .; j_call: TRBJ1-4; v_call: TRBV5-1; cdr3_nt: TGCGCCAGCAGCTTGGGAGGGACTAATGAAAAACTGTTTTTT; cdr3_aa: CASSLGGTNEKLFF
d_call: .; j_call: TRBJ1-1; v_call: TRBV12-3/TRBV12-4; cdr3_nt: TGTGCCAGCAGTTTACGAGGGGGCACTGAAGCTTTCTTT; cdr3_aa: CASSLRGGTEAFF
d_call: TRBD2; j_call: TRBJ2-5; v_call: TRBV15; cdr3_nt: TGTGCCACCAGCAGAGATCGGGGACTAGCGGAGACCCAGTACTTC; cdr3_aa: CATSRDRGLAETQYF
d_call: .; j_call: TRBJ1-5; v_call: TRBV6-5; cdr3_nt: TGTGCCAGCAGGTCAGGGGATCGGCCCCAGCATTTT; cdr3_aa: CASRSGDRPQHF
d_call: .; j_call: TRBJ2-2; v_call: TRBV27; cdr3_nt: TGTGCCAGCAGTTTATACCCCCAGGTGCTGGAGCTGTTTTTT; cdr3_aa: CASSLYPQVLELFF
d_call: TRBD1; j_call: TRBJ1-1; v_call: TRBV9; cdr3_nt: TGTGCCAGCAGCTCTGATCGGACAGGGAACACTGAAGCTTTCTTT; cdr3_aa: CASSSDRTGNTEAFF
d_call: .; j_call: TRBJ1-1; v_call: TRBV30; cdr3_nt: TGTGCCTGGAGTACCCGAACCGCGGGGCTGAATTTTAACACTGAAGCTTTCTTT; cdr3_aa: CAWSTRTAGLNFNTEAFF
d_call: TRBD1; j_call: TRBJ2-2; v_call: TRBV25-1; cdr3_nt: TGTGCCAGCAGAAACAGGGGGGACACCGGGGAGCTGTTTTTT; cdr3_aa: CASRNRGDTGELFF
d_call: .; j_call: TRBJ1-1; v_call: TRBV15; cdr3_nt: TGTGCCACCAGCAGAGATCCCCCACACAGATCCCGCGACACTGAAGCTTTCTTT; cdr3_aa: CATSRDPPHRSRDTEAFF
d_call: TRBD1; j_call: TRBJ2-3; v_call: TRBV5-1; cdr3_nt: TGCGCCAGCAGCTTGGAGTTCACAGGGGGCGTCACAGATACGCAGTATTTT; cdr3_aa: CASSLEFTGGVTDTQYF
d_call: .; j_call: TRBJ2-7; v_call: TRBV7-9; cdr3_nt: TGTGCCAGCAGCTTAGGAGCTGACGAGCAGTACTTC; cdr3_aa: CASSLGADEQYF
d_call: TRBD2; j_call: TRBJ2-3; v_call: TRBV7-6; cdr3_nt: TGTGCCAGCAGCTGGACTTCCGGGGGGGGAGATACGCAGTATTTT; cdr3_aa: CASSWTSGGGDTQYF
d_call: .; j_call: TRBJ1-1; v_call: TRBV25-1; cdr3_nt: TGTGCCAGCAGTGGAACAGGTCCCACTGAAGCTTTCTTT; cdr3_aa: CASSGTGPTEAFF
d_call: .; j_call: TRBJ2-1; v_call: TRBV7-2; cdr3_nt: TGTGCCAGCAGCTTATTAGCGACGGTCAATGAGCAGTTCTTC; cdr3_aa: CASSLLATVNEQFF
d_call: TRBD2; j_call: TRBJ2-7; v_call: TRBV5-1; cdr3_nt: TGCGCCAGCAGCGCTCGTCGGGGGGACTACGAGCAGTACTTC; cdr3_aa: CASSARRGDYEQYF
d_call: .; j_call: TRBJ2-1; v_call: TRBV7-2; cdr3_nt: TGTGCCAGCACTAGAACCTACAATGAGCAGTTCTTC; cdr3_aa: CASTRTYNEQFF
d_call: TRBD1; j_call: TRBJ1-6; v_call: TRBV5-1; cdr3_nt: TGCGCCAGCAAAGGACGGGACAGCTCCTATAATTCACCCCTCCACTTT; cdr3_aa: CASKGRDSSYNSPLHF
d_call: .; j_call: TRBJ1-5; v_call: TRBV19; cdr3_nt: TGTGCCAGTAGTAATGACGCCGCGGGGGGCAATCAGCCCCAGCATTTT; cdr3_aa: CASSNDAAGGNQPQHF
d_call: .; j_call: TRBJ2-3; v_call: TRBV7-2; cdr3_nt: TGTGCCAGCAGCTTTAAGCGCCTAGATACGCAGTATTTT; cdr3_aa: CASSFKRLDTQYF
d_call: TRBD1; j_call: TRBJ1-1; v_call: TRBV7-8; cdr3_nt: TGTGCCAGCAGCTTACGCAGGGGGAGTTTGAATACTGAAGCTTTCTTT; cdr3_aa: CASSLRRGSLNTEAFF
d_call: TRBD2; j_call: TRBJ2-1; v_call: TRBV7-2; cdr3_nt: TGTGCCAGCAGCTTAGCGTTACCTAGCGGGGATGATGAGCAGTTCTTC; cdr3_aa: CASSLALPSGDDEQFF
d_call: TRBD1; j_call: TRBJ1-1; v_call: TRBV29-1; cdr3_nt: TGCAGCGTTGAAGGACAGGGGCGTTACACTGAAGCTTTCTTT; cdr3_aa: CSVEGQGRYTEAFF
d_call: TRBD2; j_call: TRBJ2-2; v_call: TRBV18; cdr3_nt: TGTGCCAGCAACCCGATGGGAGGGTCGAACACCGGGGAGCTGTTTTTT; cdr3_aa: CASNPMGGSNTGELFF
d_call: .; j_call: TRBJ2-1; v_call: TRBV6-2/TRBV6-3; cdr3_nt: TGTGCCAGCAGTTACCTCCAGTCCTCCGAGCAGTTCTTC; cdr3_aa: CASSYLQSSEQFF
d_call: .; j_call: TRBJ1-1; v_call: TRBV9; cdr3_nt: TGTGCCAGCAGCGCCCCCGGGGGACCTAACACTGAAGCTTTCTTT; cdr3_aa: CASSAPGGPNTEAFF
d_call: TRBD1; j_call: TRBJ2-1; v_call: TRBV4-1; cdr3_nt: TGCGCCAGCAGCCAAGAAGGGGGCCGCACTTACAATGAGCAGTTCTTC; cdr3_aa: CASSQEGGRTYNEQFF
d_call: TRBD1; j_call: TRBJ1-5; v_call: TRBV5-1; cdr3_nt: TGCGCCAGCAGCTTGTACCGGGACAGGGGATCGGTTAGCAATCAGCCCCAGCATTTT; cdr3_aa: CASSLYRDRGSVSNQPQHF